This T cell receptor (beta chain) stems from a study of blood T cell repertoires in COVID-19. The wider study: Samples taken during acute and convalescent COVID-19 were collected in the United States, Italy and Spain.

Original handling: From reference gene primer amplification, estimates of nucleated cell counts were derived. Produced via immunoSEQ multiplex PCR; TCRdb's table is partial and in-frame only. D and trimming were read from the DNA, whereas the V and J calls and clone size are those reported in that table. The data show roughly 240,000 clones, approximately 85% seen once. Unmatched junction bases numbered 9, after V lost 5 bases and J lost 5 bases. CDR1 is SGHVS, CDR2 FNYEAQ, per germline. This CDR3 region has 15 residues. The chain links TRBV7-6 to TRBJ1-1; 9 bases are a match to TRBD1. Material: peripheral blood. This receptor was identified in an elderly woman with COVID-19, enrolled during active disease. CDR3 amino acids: CASSDQQGAGTEAFF. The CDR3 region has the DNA TGTGCCAGCAGCGATCAACAGGGGGCGGGTACTGAAGCTTTCTTT. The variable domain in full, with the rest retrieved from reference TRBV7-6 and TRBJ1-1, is GAGVSQSPRYKVTKRGQDVALRCDPISGHVSLYWYRQALGQGPEFLTYFNYEAQQDKSGLPNDRFSAERPEGSISTLTIQRTEQRDSAMYRCASSDQQGAGTEAFFGQGTRLTVV.